A single sample gave rise to the 3 T cell receptor beta chains below, sequenced in a study of cytomegalovirus exposure and HLA in healthy donors. Use of 60 Vbeta and 13 Jbeta primers characterized the PCR. Profiling relied on immunoSEQ multiplex PCR, and the TCRdb table lists in-frame clones only, not all of them. The data hold approximately 44,000 clones, with about 90% observed a single time. The sample comprised PBMCs. All receptors come from a woman in her thirties or forties in good health and CMV-seropositive.

This clone appeared once. The chain combines TRBV2 with TRBJ2-1; tentative D call: TRBD2 (6 bases). The CDR3 totals 14 residues. The V end was cut by 6 bases, the J end by 0 bases, with 9 bases between. Germline assignment: CDR1 SNHLY and CDR2 FYNNEI. CDR3 nucleotide sequence: TGTGCCAGCAGGGAGACTAGCTCCTACAATGAGCAGTTCTTC. Protein product: CASRETSSYNEQFF.

The CDR3 DNA follows: TGTGCCAGCAGCCGTTCAGGGGACACTGAAGCTTTCTTT. Translated, it gives CASSRSGDTEAFF. This sequence joins TRBV11-3 and TRBJ1-1; weak D call: TRBD1 (6 bases). This CDR3 has 13 residues. CDR1 is SGHNT, CDR2 YENEEA, per germline. The V gene lost 5 bases and the J gene lost 3 bases, with 10 bases spanning the gap.

The chain links TRBV19 to TRBJ1-2; D is perhaps TRBD1 (5 bases). The CDR3 runs to 15 residues. Germline V gene sequence: CDR1 LNHDA, CDR2 SQIVND (reference sequence). Trimming took 10 bases from V and 7 from J, leaving 25 bases between them. Here the CDR3 reads CATHGGRGGMGGYTF. CDR3 coding DNA: TGTGCCACCCACGGAGGGAGGGGTGGTATGGGTGGCTACACCTTC.